What follows are 32 T cell receptor beta chains derived from one specimen sequenced in a study of human T cells and chemical hapten exposure. As for time point: patch test 1, 2 weeks after DPC sensitization. Treatment noted: therapeutic diphenylcyclopropenone sensitization with weekly scalp DPC. TCRdb recomputed calls from the RACE reads with MiXCR, one row per CDR3 protein. The data hold under 450,000 distinct CDR3 sequences, with around 4.8% observed a single time. This sample comprised whole blood, obtained in connection with sensitization to the hapten diphenylcyclopropenone (DPC). The receptor set was obtained from a woman between 45 and 60 years old with alopecia areata. Some clones in this sample may be carry-over from other donors' samples.

The gene calls are TRBV12-3 or TRBV12-4 and TRBJ2-3, with 11 bases aligning to TRBD2. After removal of 4 bases from V and 5 bases from J, the junction contained 5 bases not matched to a gene. The CDR3 has 15 amino acids. As DNA, the CDR3 is TGTGCCAGCAGTTCGACTAGCGGGGACAGAGATACGCAGTATTTT. Translated, it gives CASSSTSGDRDTQYF.

This clonotype appeared many times. The CDR3 coding sequence is TGTGCCAGCAGCCCGAGAGGAGAGGGAAACATTCAGTACTTC. Protein: CASSPRGEGNIQYF. This sequence joins TRBV21-1 and TRBJ2-4; TRBD2 is taken as the D call from the table, unchecked against the DNA. TRBV21-1 is reported as a pseudogene. The CDR3 runs 14 residues.

This clonotype was observed at least ten times. The chain recombines TRBV11-2 with TRBJ2-1; 14 nucleotides agree with TRBD2. The V segment lost 3 bases and the J segment 0 bases; nucleotides outside the gene matches: 1. Germline-derived CDR1 and CDR2 are SGHAT and FQNNGV. The CDR3 spans 17 residues. The DNA of the CDR3 is TGTGCCAGCAGCTTGACTAGCGGGAGGGGCTCCTACAATGAGCAGTTCTTC. Its translation is CASSLTSGRGSYNEQFF.

In its sample, this clonotype was seen many times. The V gene is TRBV11-2, the J gene TRBJ2-1; no firm D call. The CDR3 runs to 13 residues. V was pared by 1 base and J by 9 bases, with 10 bases between. Germline V gene data show CDR1 as SGHAT and CDR2 as FQNNGV. As DNA, the CDR3 is TGTGCCAGCAGCTTAGGCGGTGGGATTGAGCAGTTCTTC. Its protein is CASSLGGGIEQFF.

This clonotype was seen ten or more times. CDR3 nucleotides: TGTGCTAGTGGTCCGGGAAACACCATATATTTT. It yields the protein CASGPGNTIYF. The gene calls are TRBV12-5 and TRBJ1-3; D is unclear. The germline CDR1 and CDR2 sequences are LGHNT and FRNRAP. Trimming removed 5 bases at V and 4 bases at J, with 3 bases between. The CDR3 has 11 residues.

The table lists this clonotype with many counts. The rearrangement joins TRBV5-6 to TRBJ1-2, with 9 bases identical to TRBD1. The germline gives CDR1 SGHDT, CDR2 YYEEEE. V was pared by 4 bases and J by 2 bases, with 9 bases of the junction left unmatched. CDR3 size: 16 residues. CDR3 sequence (DNA): TGTGCCAGCAGCGCTGACAGGGGGAGGTACAACTATGGCTACACCTTC. This sequence encodes CASSADRGRYNYGYTF.

The chain is built from TRBV28 and TRBJ1-1, with a weak D call TRBD1 (6 bases). V shed 5 bases and J shed 10 bases, with 20 bases lying between them. Germline V gives CDR1 MDHEN, CDR2 SYDVKM. CDR3 length: 14 residues. DNA for the CDR3: TGTGCCAGCAGTCAAGCCGGGACACCCACCGGAGCTTTCTTT. Amino acids: CASSQAGTPTGAFF.

This clonotype was observed many times. The rearrangement joins TRBV12-3 or TRBV12-4 to TRBJ1-1; D is uncertain. The length of the CDR3 is 11 residues. V lost 6 bases to trimming and J lost 10 bases, with 12 bases between them. The DNA of the CDR3 is TGTGCCAGCAGCGAAGGGATCGGAGCTTTCTTT. Its protein product is CASSEGIGAFF.

In its sample, this clonotype was seen many times. J is TRBJ2-7 and V is TRBV28, with D uncertain. The CDR3 totals 14 residues. The germline CDR1 and CDR2 sequences are MDHEN and SYDVKM. V was shortened by 3 bases and J by 4 bases, with 13 bases between the two germline ends. In DNA form, the CDR3 reads TGTGCCAGCAGTTTGGTGAGGAACAAATACGAGCAGTACTTC. Translated: CASSLVRNKYEQYF.

V usage is TRBV27 and J usage is TRBJ2-3; 10 nucleotides line up with TRBD2. Germline trimming cut 0 bases from V and 6 bases from J; bases unmatched to any gene: 21. CDR1 and CDR2 from the germline V gene are MNHEY and SMNVEV (reference sequence). The CDR3 runs 21 residues. The CDR3 region has the DNA TGTGCCAGCAGTTTATCGTCCTGGGGAGCGGGGGGGCGATCAGTGTATGATACGCAGTATTTT. It encodes CASSLSSWGAGGRSVYDTQYF.

This clonotype appeared many times. V usage is TRBV2 and J usage is TRBJ2-2; 7 bases are a match to TRBD2. The CDR3 length is 15 residues. J lost 6 bases, V lost 6 bases, and 10 bases had no gene match. Germline-derived CDR1 and CDR2 are SNHLY and FYNNEI. In DNA, the CDR3 is TGTGCCAGCAGGCCCGGGAGGTCTTTGGCCGGGGAGCTGTTTTTT. Its translation: CASRPGRSLAGELFF.

This chain links TRBV10-3 with TRBJ1-3, with TRBD1 matching 11 bases. This CDR3 is built from 16 residues. Germline CDR1 and CDR2: ENHRY and SYGVKD. V lost 6 bases and J lost 3; bases outside the gene matches: 7. CDR3: CAISSGQGAGGNTIYF. The CDR3 region has the DNA TGTGCCATCAGCTCTGGACAGGGGGCGGGTGGAAACACCATATATTTT.

This clonotype was recorded at least ten times. V gene TRBV5-1 combines with J gene TRBJ1-1; D ambiguous. The CDR3 runs to 13 residues. Germline CDR1 SGHRS, CDR2 YFSETQ. The germline V and J ends were trimmed by 1 base and 3 bases, with 7 bases remaining between them. DNA of the CDR3: TGCGCCAGCAGCTTGTCAGCGGACACTGAAGCTTTCTTT. Its protein product is CASSLSADTEAFF. Complete variable domain (other parts from reference TRBV5-1 and TRBJ1-1): KAGVTQTPRYLIKTRGQQVTLSCSPISGHRSVSWYQQTPGQGLQFLFEYFSETQRNKGNFPGRFSGRQFSNSRSEMNVSTLELGDSALYLCASSLSADTEAFFGQGTRLTVV.

This clonotype has at least ten counts. This sequence joins TRBV30 and TRBJ2-5; D not certain. The CDR3 has 11 residues. The V gene lost 0 bases and the J gene lost 10 bases, with 9 bases spanning the gap. Germline CDR1 reads GTSNPN; CDR2 reads SVGIG (reference sequence). As DNA, the CDR3 is TGTGCCTGGAGTGTACTGGATGACCAGTACTTC. It encodes CAWSVLDDQYF.

The chain joins TRBV28 to TRBJ1-6, with D hard to call. The CDR3 totals 13 residues. V dropped 6 bases and J dropped 12 bases, with 15 bases sitting between them. CDR1 is MDHEN and CDR2 is SYDVKM in the germline V gene. This chain's CDR3 is CASRPQYSGPLHF. CDR3 DNA: TGTGCCAGCAGGCCTCAGTACTCAGGACCCCTCCACTTT.

This clonotype came up many times. The chain combines TRBV5-6 with TRBJ2-5; D ambiguous. This CDR3 has 13 residues. Germline-derived CDR1 and CDR2 are SGHDT and YYEEEE. With 0 bases removed from V and 8 bases from J, the gap between germline ends came to 11 bases. The CDR3 here is CASSLGETGTQYF. The DNA for the CDR3 is TGTGCCAGCAGCTTGGGAGAAACGGGTACCCAGTACTTC.

This clonotype showed up many times. This chain connects TRBV4-1 to TRBJ2-2; D might be TRBD2 (5 bases). Between the trimmed V and J ends, which lost 0 bases and 2 bases, there was a span of 16 bases. The CDR3 totals 18 residues. The germline V gene encodes CDR1 MGHRA and CDR2 YSYEKL. CDR3 region: CASSQDLALVINTGELFF. The CDR3, as DNA: TGCGCCAGCAGCCAAGATCTAGCCCTCGTCATTAACACCGGGGAGCTGTTTTTT.

This clonotype has a count of ten or more. V and J are TRBV12-3 or TRBV12-4 and TRBJ2-3; 7 nucleotides agree with TRBD1. There are 15 residues in the CDR3. Trimming removed 3 bases from V and 7 bases from J; junction bases left unmatched: 10. The CDR3 nucleotides are TGTGCCAGCAGTTTGGTTCAAGGGGGCAGGAATACGCAGTATTTT. Translation gives CASSLVQGGRNTQYF.

The CDR3 region is CASSPAGIAGNTGELFF. The CDR3 DNA reads as TGTGCCAGCAGCCCGGCCGGGATAGCGGGAAACACCGGGGAGCTGTTTTTT. This rearrangement joins TRBV5-4 to TRBJ2-2; 8 nucleotides line up with TRBD2. The CDR3 runs 17 residues. The germline CDR1 and CDR2 sequences are SGHNT and YYREEE (reference sequence). V gave up 4 bases and J gave up 2 bases; unmatched junction bases: 10.

The sample holds many counts of this clonotype. The gene calls are TRBV12-3 or TRBV12-4 and TRBJ1-1; possible D gene TRBD1, 6 bases. V was trimmed by 3 bases and J by 0 bases, leaving 14 bases between them. The CDR3 length is 16 residues. The CDR3 spells CASSFGQNALNTEAFF. In nucleotides, the CDR3 is TGTGCCAGCAGTTTCGGACAGAACGCCCTGAACACTGAAGCTTTCTTT.

This clonotype was seen repeatedly, ten times or more. This sequence joins TRBV4-2 and TRBJ1-5; TRBD1 is a possible D gene (5 bases). CDR1 is LGHNA, CDR2 YNFKEQ, per germline. V lost 0 bases and J 5 bases, leaving 11 bases between the germline ends. The CDR3 is 15 residues long. The DNA for the CDR3 is TGTGCCAGCAGCCAAGAACCGGGGGGAGATCAGCCCCAGCATTTT. Protein sequence: CASSQEPGGDQPQHF.

Ten or more counts support this clonotype. The genes are TRBV7-9 and TRBJ2-7; D possibly corresponds to TRBD2 (5 bases). The CDR3 is made up of 14 amino acids. From germline, CDR1 is SEHNR and CDR2 FQNEAQ (reference sequence). V was trimmed by 5 bases and J by 4 bases, leaving 15 bases between them. CDR3 residues: CASSAPPEEYEQYF. CDR3 DNA: TGTGCCAGCAGCGCCCCACCGGAGGAGTACGAGCAGTACTTC.

This clonotype showed up just a few times. The rearrangement joins TRBV7-9 to TRBJ2-7, with D hard to call. With 5 bases removed from V and 5 bases from J, the gap between germline ends came to 7 bases. Germline V gene sequence: CDR1 SEHNR, CDR2 FQNEAQ (reference sequence). This CDR3 comprises 11 residues. CDR3 coding DNA: TGTGCCAGCAGCCGCAATAACGAGCAGTACTTC. It codes for CASSRNNEQYF.

This clonotype was seen a few times. V gene TRBV6-2 or TRBV6-3 combines with J gene TRBJ1-1, with D maybe TRBD1 (6 bases). Germline CDR1 is MNHEY and CDR2 is SVGEGT. This CDR3 has 16 amino acids. V dropped 7 bases and J dropped 1 base, with 19 bases sitting between them. For the CDR3, the DNA is TGTGCCAGCACCAACCCCTTGGGGGGCCGGAACACTGAAGCTTTCTTT. Translated, it gives CASTNPLGGRNTEAFF.

This chain joins TRBV28 and TRBJ2-5; 7 nucleotides line up with TRBD2. The ends lost 5 bases at V and 4 bases at J; junction bases unmatched: 7. Per the germline V gene, CDR1 is MDHEN and CDR2 is SYDVKM. This CDR3 is built from 14 residues. Written as DNA, the CDR3 is TGTGCCAGCAGTCCGCGGACTAGTAGAGAGACCCAGTACTTC. Translated, it gives CASSPRTSRETQYF.

V gene TRBV4-1 combines with J gene TRBJ2-2, with TRBD2 matching 13 bases. This CDR3 is 18 amino acids long. J lost 7 bases, V lost 5 bases, and 13 bases had no gene match. Germline V lookup: CDR1 MGHRA, CDR2 YSYEKL. As DNA, the CDR3 is TGCGCCAGCAGCAGTCGCCTTACTAGCGGGGGGGCCGGCGGGGAGCTGTTTTTT. It yields the protein CASSSRLTSGGAGGELFF.

In its sample, this clonotype was seen a few times. V usage is TRBV20-1 and J usage is TRBJ2-4; possible D gene TRBD2, 6 bases. Trimming left V 5 bases short and J 10 bases short, with 18 bases between. The CDR3 spans 13 residues. Germline values: CDR1 DFQATT, CDR2 SNEGSKA (reference sequence). The CDR3 loop is CSASPRSGGIQYF. Written as DNA, the CDR3 is TGCAGTGCTTCCCCCCGGTCCGGAGGGATTCAGTACTTC.

The gene calls are TRBV19 and TRBJ2-6; D gene ambiguous. The CDR3 runs 16 residues. The V gene's germline CDR1 is LNHDA and CDR2 SQIVND (reference sequence). V gave up 9 bases and J gave up 0 bases, with 15 bases separating them. CDR3 nucleotide sequence: TGTGCCAGCCGTCGTCCAGGACGCTCTGGGGCCAACGTCCTGACTTTC. Amino acid sequence: CASRRPGRSGANVLTF.

This clonotype appeared many times. The chain recombines TRBV2 with TRBJ1-5, with no clear D. This CDR3 has 16 residues. Germline V gene lookup returns CDR1 SNHLY and CDR2 FYNNEI. V lost 6 bases and J 7 bases, leaving 22 bases between the germline ends. CDR3 sequence reads: CASSASSTAVEQPQHF. The CDR3 nucleotides are TGTGCCAGCAGCGCCTCCTCGACGGCCGTCGAACAGCCCCAGCATTTT.

This clonotype was detected ten times or more. The rearrangement joins TRBV6-1 to TRBJ1-1, with D unclear. Germline V gene data show CDR1 as MNHNS and CDR2 as SASEGT. CDR3 length: 12 residues. V was cut by 6 bases and J by 0 bases, with 5 bases left in between. CDR3 sequence reads: CASRPLNTEAFF. CDR3 sequence (DNA): TGTGCCAGCAGACCATTGAACACTGAAGCTTTCTTT.

This clonotype has a count of ten or more. The chain carries TRBV4-2 and TRBJ2-1; D remains unclear. V dropped 0 bases and J dropped 8 bases, with 11 bases sitting between them. Germline CDR1 LGHNA, CDR2 YNFKEQ. The CDR3 totals 14 residues. The CDR3 bases are TGTGCCAGCAGCCAAGATAGAGTTTTGGATGAGCAGTTCTTC. This encodes CASSQDRVLDEQFF.

This clonotype was counted at least ten times. The rearrangement uses TRBV5-1 and TRBJ2-2; no clear D gene. The germline CDR1 and CDR2 sequences are SGHRS and YFSETQ. The CDR3 is 12 residues long. V gave up 5 bases and J gave up 1 base, with 3 bases separating them. The CDR3 is CASRVNTGELFF. DNA of the CDR3: TGCGCCAGCAGGGTGAACACCGGGGAGCTGTTTTTT.